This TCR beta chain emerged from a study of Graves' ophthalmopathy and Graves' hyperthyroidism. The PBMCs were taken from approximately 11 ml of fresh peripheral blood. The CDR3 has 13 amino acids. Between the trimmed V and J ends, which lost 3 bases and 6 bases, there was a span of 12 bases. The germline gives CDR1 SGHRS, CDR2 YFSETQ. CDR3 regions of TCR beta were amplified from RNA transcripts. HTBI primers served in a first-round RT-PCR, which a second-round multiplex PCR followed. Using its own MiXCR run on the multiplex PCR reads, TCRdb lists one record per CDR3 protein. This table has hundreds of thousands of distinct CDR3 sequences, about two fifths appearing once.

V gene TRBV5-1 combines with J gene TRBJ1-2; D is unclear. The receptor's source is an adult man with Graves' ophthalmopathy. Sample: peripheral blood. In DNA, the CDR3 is TGCGCCAGCAGCTCCGGGCCCCTCGATGGCTACACCTTC. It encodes CASSSGPLDGYTF.